Detailed here is one T cell receptor (beta chain). Antigen: not known. MiXCR, run by TCRdb on the 5' RACE reads, gives a single entry per CDR3 protein. The profile shows a few hundred thousand distinct CDR3 sequences, about 5% of them singletons. The CDR3 loop spans 12 amino acids. Trimming took off 6 bases at V and 6 bases at J, with 12 bases between the two ends. Germline V gene sequence: CDR1 DFQATT, CDR2 SNEGSKA (reference sequence). This record belongs to a study of T cells after yellow fever vaccination. About the research overall: SMART-Seq v4 Ultra Low Input served to prepare low-cell-number fractions. Notes on the study in general: Boosting was followed by the reappearance of most primary-vaccination clones (approximately 95% CD4, 85% to 90% CD8). In FACS-sorted repertoires, abundant clonotypes from the bulk population could appear as contaminants.

The rearrangement links TRBV20-1 to TRBJ2-1; a possible D gene is TRBD1 (6 bases). The clonotype originates from a man between 18 and 35 years old who received the YFV17D yellow fever vaccine. This specimen was CD4+ T cells sorted from PBMCs, taken on the day of the yellow fever booster vaccination. CDR3 nucleotides: TGCAGTGCCACGGGACATCGCAATGAGCAGTTCTTC. This encodes CSATGHRNEQFF.